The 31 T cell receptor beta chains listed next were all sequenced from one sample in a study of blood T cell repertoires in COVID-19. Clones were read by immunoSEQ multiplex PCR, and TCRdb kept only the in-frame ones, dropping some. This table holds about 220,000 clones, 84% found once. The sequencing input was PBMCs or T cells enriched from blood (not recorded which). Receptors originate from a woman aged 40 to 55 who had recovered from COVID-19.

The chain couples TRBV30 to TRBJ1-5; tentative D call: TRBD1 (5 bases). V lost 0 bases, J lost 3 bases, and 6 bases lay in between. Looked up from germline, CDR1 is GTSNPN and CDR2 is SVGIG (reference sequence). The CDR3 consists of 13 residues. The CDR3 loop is CAWSVDNNQPQHF. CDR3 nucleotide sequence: TGTGCCTGGAGTGTGGACAACAATCAGCCCCAGCATTTT.

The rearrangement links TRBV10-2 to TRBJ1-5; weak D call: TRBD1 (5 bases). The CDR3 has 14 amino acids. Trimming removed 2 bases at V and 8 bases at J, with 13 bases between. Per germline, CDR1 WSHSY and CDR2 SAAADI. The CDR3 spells CASSEGAAREPQHF. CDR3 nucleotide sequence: TGCGCCAGCAGTGAGGGGGCTGCCCGAGAGCCCCAGCATTTT.

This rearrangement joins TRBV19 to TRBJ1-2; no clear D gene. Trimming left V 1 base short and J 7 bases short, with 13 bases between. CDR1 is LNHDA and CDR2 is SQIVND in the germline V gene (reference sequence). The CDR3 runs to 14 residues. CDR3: CASSIGGTRSGYTF. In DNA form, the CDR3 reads TGTGCCAGTAGTATAGGCGGTACTCGTTCTGGCTACACCTTC.

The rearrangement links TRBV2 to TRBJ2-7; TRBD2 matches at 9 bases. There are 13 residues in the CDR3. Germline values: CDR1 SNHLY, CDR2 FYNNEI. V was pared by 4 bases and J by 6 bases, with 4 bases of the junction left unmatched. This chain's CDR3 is CASSGNSGSEQYF. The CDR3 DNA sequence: TGTGCCAGCAGTGGTAATAGCGGGAGCGAGCAGTACTTC.

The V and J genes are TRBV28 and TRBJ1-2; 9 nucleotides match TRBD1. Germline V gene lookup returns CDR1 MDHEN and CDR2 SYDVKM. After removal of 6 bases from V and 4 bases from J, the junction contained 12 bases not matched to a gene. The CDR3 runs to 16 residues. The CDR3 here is CASRRHLLGQGYGYTF. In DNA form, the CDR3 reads TGTGCCAGCAGACGACATTTGTTGGGACAGGGCTATGGCTACACCTTC.

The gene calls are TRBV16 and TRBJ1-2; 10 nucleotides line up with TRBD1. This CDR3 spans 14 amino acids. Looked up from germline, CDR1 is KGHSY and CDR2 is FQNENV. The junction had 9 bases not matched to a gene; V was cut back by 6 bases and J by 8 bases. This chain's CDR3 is CASRWTGQGNGYTF. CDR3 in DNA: TGTGCCAGCAGATGGACGGGACAGGGGAACGGCTACACCTTC.

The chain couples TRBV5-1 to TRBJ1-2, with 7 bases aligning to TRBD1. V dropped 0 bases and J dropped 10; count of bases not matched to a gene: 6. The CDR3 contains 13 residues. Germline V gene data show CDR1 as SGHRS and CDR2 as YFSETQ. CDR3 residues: CASSLEATGTYTF. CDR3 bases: TGCGCCAGCAGCTTGGAAGCGACAGGGACCTACACCTTC.

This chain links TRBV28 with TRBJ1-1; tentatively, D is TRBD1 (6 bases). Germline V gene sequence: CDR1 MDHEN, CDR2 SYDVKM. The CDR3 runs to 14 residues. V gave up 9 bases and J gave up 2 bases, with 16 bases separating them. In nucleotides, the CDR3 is TGTGCCAGTAGCAGGGGCGGCACTAACACTGAAGCTTTCTTT. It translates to CASSRGGTNTEAFF.

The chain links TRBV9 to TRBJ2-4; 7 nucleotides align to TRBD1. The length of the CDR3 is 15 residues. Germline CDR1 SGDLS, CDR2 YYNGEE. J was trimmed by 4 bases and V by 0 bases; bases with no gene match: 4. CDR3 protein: CASSVGGGPKNIQYF. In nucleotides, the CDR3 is TGTGCCAGCAGCGTAGGAGGGGGCCCAAAAAACATTCAGTACTTC.

DNA of the CDR3: TGCGCCAGCAGCCAGAGAGAGCGGGAAAGAAACTATGGCTACACCTTC. This translates into CASSQRERERNYGYTF. This rearrangement joins TRBV5-1 to TRBJ1-2; no firm D call. This CDR3 is built from 16 residues. CDR1 and CDR2 from the germline V gene are SGHRS and YFSETQ. The ends were cut back, 4 bases at V and 2 bases at J, with 18 bases in the middle.

This chain's CDR3 is CASSRILQGAYGYTF. Written as DNA, the CDR3 is TGTGCCAGCAGCCGAATCTTACAGGGGGCGTATGGCTACACCTTC. The chain has TRBV6-6 and TRBJ1-2; TRBD1 matches 9 bases. With V trimmed by 6 bases and J by 5 bases, 10 bases remained unmatched. CDR1 MNHNY and CDR2 SVGAGI come from the germline V gene (reference sequence). The CDR3 loop spans 15 amino acids.

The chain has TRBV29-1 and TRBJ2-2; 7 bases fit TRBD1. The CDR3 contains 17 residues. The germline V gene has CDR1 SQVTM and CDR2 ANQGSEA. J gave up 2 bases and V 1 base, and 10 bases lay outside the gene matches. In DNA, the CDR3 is TGCAGCGTTGAAGTCCGTTTGACAGGGCTAAACACCGGGGAGCTGTTTTTT. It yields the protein CSVEVRLTGLNTGELFF.

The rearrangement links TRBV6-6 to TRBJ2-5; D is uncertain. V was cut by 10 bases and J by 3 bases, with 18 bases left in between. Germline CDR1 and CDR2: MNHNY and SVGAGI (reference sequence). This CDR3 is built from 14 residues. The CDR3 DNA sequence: TGTGCCACGGCCCCGGGTCTACCGAAAGAGACCCAGTACTTC. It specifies CATAPGLPKETQYF.

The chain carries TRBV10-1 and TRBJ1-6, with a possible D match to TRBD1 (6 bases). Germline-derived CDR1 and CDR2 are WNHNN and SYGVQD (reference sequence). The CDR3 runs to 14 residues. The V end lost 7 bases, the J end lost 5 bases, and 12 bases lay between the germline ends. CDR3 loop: CASKGDKNNSPLHF. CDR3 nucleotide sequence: TGCGCCAGCAAAGGGGACAAAAATAATTCACCCCTCCACTTT.

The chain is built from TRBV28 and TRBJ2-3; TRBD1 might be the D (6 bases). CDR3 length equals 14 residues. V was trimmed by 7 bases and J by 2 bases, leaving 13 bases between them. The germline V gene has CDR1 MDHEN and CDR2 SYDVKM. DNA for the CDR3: TGTGCCAGCAATCAACAGGGTTCCACAGATACGCAGTATTTT. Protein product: CASNQQGSTDTQYF.

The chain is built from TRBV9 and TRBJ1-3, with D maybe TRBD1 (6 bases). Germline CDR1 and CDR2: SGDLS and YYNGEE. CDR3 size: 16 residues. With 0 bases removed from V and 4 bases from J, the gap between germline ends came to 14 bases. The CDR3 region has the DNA TGTGCCAGCAGCGTAGCTCTCCAGGGGCGAGGAAACACCATATATTTT. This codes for CASSVALQGRGNTIYF.

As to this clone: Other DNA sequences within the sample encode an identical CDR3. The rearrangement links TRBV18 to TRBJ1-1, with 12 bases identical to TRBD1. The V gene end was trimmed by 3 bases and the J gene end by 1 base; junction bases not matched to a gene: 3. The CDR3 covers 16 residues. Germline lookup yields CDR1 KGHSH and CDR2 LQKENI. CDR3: CASSPLGQGANTEAFF. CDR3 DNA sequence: TGTGCCAGCTCACCGTTGGGACAGGGGGCGAACACTGAAGCTTTCTTT.

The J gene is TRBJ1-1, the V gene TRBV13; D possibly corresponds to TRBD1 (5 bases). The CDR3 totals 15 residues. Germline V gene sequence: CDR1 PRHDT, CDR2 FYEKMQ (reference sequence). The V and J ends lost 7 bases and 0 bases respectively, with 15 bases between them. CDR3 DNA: TGTGCCAGCAAATTGGGGGGGACCATGAACACTGAAGCTTTCTTT. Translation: CASKLGGTMNTEAFF.

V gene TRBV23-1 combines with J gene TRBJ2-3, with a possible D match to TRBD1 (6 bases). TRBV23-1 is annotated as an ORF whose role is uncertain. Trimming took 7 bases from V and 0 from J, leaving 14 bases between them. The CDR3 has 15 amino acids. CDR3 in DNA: TGCGCCAGCACAAAACCGGGACATAGCACAGATACGCAGTATTTT. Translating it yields CASTKPGHSTDTQYF.

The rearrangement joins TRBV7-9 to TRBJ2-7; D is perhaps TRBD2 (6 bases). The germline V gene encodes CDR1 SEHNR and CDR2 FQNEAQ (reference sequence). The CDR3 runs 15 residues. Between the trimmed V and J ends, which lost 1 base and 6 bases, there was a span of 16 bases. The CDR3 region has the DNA TGTGCCAGCAGCTTAGGGGCCGGGAGTTTCACCGAGCAGTACTTC. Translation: CASSLGAGSFTEQYF.

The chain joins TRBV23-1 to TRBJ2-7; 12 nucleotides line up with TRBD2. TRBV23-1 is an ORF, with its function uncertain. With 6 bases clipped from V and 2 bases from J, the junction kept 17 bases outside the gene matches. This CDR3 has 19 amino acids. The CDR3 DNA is TGCGCCAGCAGGCCATACCCCCTTTCTAGCGGGAGGGCCCCCTACGAGCAGTACGTC. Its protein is CASRPYPLSSGRAPYEQYV.

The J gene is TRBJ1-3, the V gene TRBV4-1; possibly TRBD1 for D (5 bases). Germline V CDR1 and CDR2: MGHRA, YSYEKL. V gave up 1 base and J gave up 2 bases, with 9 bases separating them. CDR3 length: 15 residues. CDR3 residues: CASSQVQGPGNTIYF. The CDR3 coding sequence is TGCGCCAGCAGCCAAGTCCAGGGTCCTGGAAACACCATATATTTT.

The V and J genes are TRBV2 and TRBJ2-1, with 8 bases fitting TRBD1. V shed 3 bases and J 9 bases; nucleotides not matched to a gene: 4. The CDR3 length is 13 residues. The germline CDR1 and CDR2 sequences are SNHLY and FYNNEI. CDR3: CASSDRGQGEQFF. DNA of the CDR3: TGTGCCAGCAGTGACAGGGGGCAGGGTGAGCAGTTCTTC.

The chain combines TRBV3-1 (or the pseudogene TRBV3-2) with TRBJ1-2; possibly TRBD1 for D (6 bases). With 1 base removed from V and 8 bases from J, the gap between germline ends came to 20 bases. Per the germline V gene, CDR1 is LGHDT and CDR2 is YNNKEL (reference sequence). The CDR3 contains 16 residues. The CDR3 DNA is TGTGCCAGCAGCCAAGGGTGGTTAAGGGGGGGGCACGGCTACACCTTC. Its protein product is CASSQGWLRGGHGYTF.

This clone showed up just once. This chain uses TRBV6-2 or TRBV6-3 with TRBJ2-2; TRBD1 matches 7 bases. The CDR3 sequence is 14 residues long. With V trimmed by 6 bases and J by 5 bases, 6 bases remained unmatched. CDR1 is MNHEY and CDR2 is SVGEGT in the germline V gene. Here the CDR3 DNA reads TGTGCCAGCAGCACAGGGGAACGAACCGGGGAGCTGTTTTTT. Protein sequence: CASSTGERTGELFF.

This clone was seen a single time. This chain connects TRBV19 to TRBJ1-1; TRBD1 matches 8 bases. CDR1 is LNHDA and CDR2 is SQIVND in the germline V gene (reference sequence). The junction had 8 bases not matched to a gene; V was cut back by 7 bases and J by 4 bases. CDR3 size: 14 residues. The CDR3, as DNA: TGTGCCAGTATGACAGGGGAAGTTTCCACTGAAGCTTTCTTT. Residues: CASMTGEVSTEAFF.

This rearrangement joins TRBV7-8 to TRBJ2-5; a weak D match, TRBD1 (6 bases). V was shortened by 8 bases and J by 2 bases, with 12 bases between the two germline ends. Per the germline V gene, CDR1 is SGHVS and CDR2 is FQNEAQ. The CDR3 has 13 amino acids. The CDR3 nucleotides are TGTGCCAGCCAACGGGACACTCAAGAGACCCAGTACTTC. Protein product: CASQRDTQETQYF.

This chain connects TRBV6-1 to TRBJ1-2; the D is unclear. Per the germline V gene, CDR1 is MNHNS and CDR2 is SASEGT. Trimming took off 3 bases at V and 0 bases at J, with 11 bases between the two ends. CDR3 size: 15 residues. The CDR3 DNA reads TGTGCCAGCAGTGAGGGCGGGCCCTCTAACTATGGCTACACCTTC. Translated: CASSEGGPSNYGYTF.

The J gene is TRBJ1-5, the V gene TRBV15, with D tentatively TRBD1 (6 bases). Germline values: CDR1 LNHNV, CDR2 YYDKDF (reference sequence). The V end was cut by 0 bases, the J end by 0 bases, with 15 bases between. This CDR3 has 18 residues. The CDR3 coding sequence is TGTGCCACCAGCAGAGATTTAACAGGGCGATTTAGCAATCAGCCCCAGCATTTT. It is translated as CATSRDLTGRFSNQPQHF.

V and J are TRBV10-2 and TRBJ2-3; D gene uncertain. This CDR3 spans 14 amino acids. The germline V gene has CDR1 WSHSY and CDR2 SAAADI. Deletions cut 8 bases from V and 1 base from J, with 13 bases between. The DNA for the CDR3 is TGCGCCAGCCGGGTCGGGTACCGCACAGATACGCAGTATTTT. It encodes CASRVGYRTDTQYF.

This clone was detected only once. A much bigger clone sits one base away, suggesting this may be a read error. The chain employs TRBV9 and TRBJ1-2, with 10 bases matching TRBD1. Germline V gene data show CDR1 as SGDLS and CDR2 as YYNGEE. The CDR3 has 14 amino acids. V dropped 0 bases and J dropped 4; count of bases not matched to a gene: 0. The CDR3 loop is CASSVGTGGYGYTF. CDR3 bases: TGTGCCAGCAGCGTAGGGACAGGGGGCTATGGCTACACCTTC.